This TCR beta chain originates from a study of PD-1 blockade in classical Hodgkin lymphoma (dated by TCRdb to between 2020 and 2021). With respect to the entire study: Nivolumab dosing was 3 mg/kg intravenously every 2 weeks, continuing until either disease progression or unacceptable toxicity. The study used CyTOF and TCR beta sequencing to define a peripheral blood immune signature of response to PD-1 blockade in classical Hodgkin lymphoma. Overall study results and their limits: Lower diversity was observed in patients in whom nivolumab was started less than 1 year after ASCT, and these patients were excluded from later analyses so that confounding by immune reconstitution would be avoided. A significant rise by C4D1 was seen in CD4+ but not CD8+ TCR diversity (p=0.0027 vs p=0.16), with the rise being most apparent in complete responders (p=0.02). Among trial patients, those achieving complete response had baseline diversity similar to that of newly diagnosed patients, while diversity was significantly lower in partial responders and progressors. The study was restricted to a single clinical trial cohort, and the causes of repertoire differences, possibly disease activity or prior therapy, were left undefined. Baseline TCR diversity was reported to be lower in newly diagnosed patients than in healthy donors, and even lower in relapsed/refractory patients.

The V end gives up 3 bases and the J end 3 bases, leaving 8 bases in the junction not matched to a gene. From cysteine to phenylalanine, the CDR3 is 16 amino acids long. Just the 48-base CDR3 DNA is kept, in frame starting at base 1. CDR1 and CDR2, per the germline V gene (reference sequence), are WNHNN and SYGVQD. The Qiagen DNeasy kit was used to extract genomic DNA from unsorted PBMCs and from the negatively selected CD4+ and CD8+ fractions. TCR beta CDR3 regions were amplified by immunoSEQ multiplex PCR using primers annealing to V and J segments. A synthetic immune receptor repertoire was used to minimize amplification bias, and any remaining bias was removed computationally after sequencing. The study's processing was this. Custom Python scripts were used to quantify repertoire diversity as the Shannon entropy index. Unsorted, CD4+ and CD8+ repertoires were analyzed separately, except in combined analyses where CD4+ and CD8+ sequences were merged in silico. A clone was considered expanded if an increase in frequency of at least 2-fold after treatment relative to C1D1 was found, and a pseudocount of 0.5 was applied to clones undetected at baseline. Clones with 0 or 1 copy at C1D1 were classified as singleton clones, and clones with 2 or more copies were classified as non-singleton clones. By matching protein sequences in sorted samples from the same patient, clones expanded in unsorted samples were annotated as CD4+, CD8+ or unknown. Wilcoxon tests on paired samples were used to test changes in diversity from C1D1 to C4D1. Entries here come from immuneACCESS through TCRdb and include only in-frame sequences with V and J called. Some clones fail to appear in such tables; in the studies checked, an unresolved V gene covers under half of the shortfall, and the cause of the remainder is unknown. That table is the source of V, J and clone size, and D and trimming were worked out from the DNA. The sample table holds around 20,000 clones, of which over 75% were seen once. The top ten hold about 24% of the sample.

Of note for this clone: The antigen it binds to is not known. No base qualities exist here, and no much larger clone lies one base off it.

The time point label for this specimen denotes: cycle 1 day 1 (C1D1), immediately before nivolumab initiation. All trial patients had relapsed after autologous stem cell transplantation, with cohorts A, B and C differing in prior brentuximab vedotin exposure. The trial cohort included more than 55 patients with relapsed/refractory classical Hodgkin lymphoma, and each patient had a best overall response of complete response, partial response or progressive disease. Trial patients were treated with single-agent nivolumab in the multi-cohort phase II CheckMate 205 trial. An independent review committee assessed best overall response by applying the 2007 International Working Group response criteria. PBMCs from the trial were collected at three points: immediately before nivolumab initiation (C1D1), and during therapy at cycle 2 day 1 and cycle 4 day 1. After peripheral blood was drawn into 8 mL Vacutainer Cell Preparation Tubes, PBMCs were isolated by centrifugation and then cryopreserved.

The chain employs TRBV10-1 and TRBJ2-3; 8 central bases correspond to TRBD2. Here the sequenced sample was peripheral blood mononuclear cells (PBMCs), taken at baseline. The sequence came from a human donor with classical Hodgkin lymphoma. The bases read TGCGCCAGCAGTGAACTGAGCGGGGGACCGACAGATACGCAGTATTTT. Translated, this is CASSELSGGPTDTQYF.